Listed here are 22 T cell receptor beta chains from one sample, sequenced in a study of blood T cells in healthy people across ages. With a J-beta primer mix and a sample-barcoded 5' primer, a second PCR ran roughly 6 to 11 cycles. TCRdb re-analysed the 5' RACE reads in MiXCR, keeping a single row per CDR3 protein. This table has 1,800,000 or so distinct CDR3 sequences, roughly two fifths appearing once. Sequencing was performed on blood. The receptors stem from a human donor in good health.

V and J are TRBV6-6 and TRBJ2-2; D unclear. The V end was cut by 6 bases, the J end by 5 bases, with 10 bases between. Germline V gene data show CDR1 as MNHNY and CDR2 as SVGAGI (reference sequence). The CDR3 is 13 amino acids. The CDR3 nucleotides read TGTGCCAGCAGCCCCAGACTGACCGGGGAGCTGTTTTTT. The encoded protein is CASSPRLTGELFF.

This clonotype was observed once. The chain links TRBV6-2 or TRBV6-3 to TRBJ2-1, with 7 bases lining up with TRBD2. CDR1 and CDR2 from the germline V gene are MNHEY and SVGEGT. The CDR3 contains 12 residues. Losses at the gene ends were 10 bases for V and 4 bases for J; bases not matched to a gene: 4. This chain's CDR3 is CAISGSYNEQFF. CDR3 nucleotides: TGTGCCATTAGCGGGTCTTACAATGAGCAGTTCTTC.

The rearrangement uses TRBV6-5 and TRBJ2-1, with D perhaps matching TRBD2 (6 bases). This CDR3 has 18 amino acids. From germline, CDR1 is MNHEY and CDR2 SVGAGI. The V end lost 0 bases, the J end lost 1 base, and 16 bases lay between the germline ends. Here the CDR3 reads CASSYSILGGLSYNEQFF. In DNA form, the CDR3 reads TGTGCCAGCAGTTACTCGATTTTGGGCGGACTATCCTACAATGAGCAGTTCTTC.

This clonotype was detected many times. In DNA form, the CDR3 reads TGTGCCAGCAGCCAAGACTGGGGCACTGAAGCTTTCTTT. Protein: CASSQDWGTEAFF. This sequence joins TRBV6-6 and TRBJ1-1; the D is unclear. The CDR3 has 13 amino acids. Germline CDR1 and CDR2: MNHNY and SVGAGI (reference sequence). The V and J ends lost 6 bases and 4 bases respectively, with 12 bases between them.

This clonotype came up a few times. The chain carries TRBV7-6 and TRBJ2-5; 11 bases are a match to TRBD2. The germline V gene encodes CDR1 SGHVS and CDR2 FNYEAQ. V trimming: 5 bases; J trimming: 1 base; junction bases outside the gene matches: 6. CDR3 length: 16 residues. The CDR3 DNA follows: TGTGCCAGCAGCACAATAGCGGGGGGGCTCCAAGAGACCCAGTACTTC. It specifies CASSTIAGGLQETQYF.

V and J are TRBV7-3 and TRBJ2-3; tentative D call: TRBD2 (6 bases). V was clipped by 2 bases and J by 5 bases, with 14 bases between them. Germline lookup yields CDR1 SGHTA and CDR2 FQGTGA. The CDR3 has 15 amino acids. CDR3 in DNA: TGTGCCAGCAGCTTAGGCGGGGTGCTGATAGATACGCAGTATTTT. Translation gives CASSLGGVLIDTQYF.

The V and J genes are TRBV24-1 and TRBJ2-3, with D unclear. Germline-derived CDR1 and CDR2 are KGHDR and SFDVKD. Trimming removed 2 bases at V and 4 bases at J, with 12 bases between. The CDR3 length is 15 residues. The chain's CDR3 is CATSDWKRDSDTQYF. CDR3 sequence (DNA): TGTGCCACCAGTGATTGGAAACGAGACTCAGATACGCAGTATTTT.

This chain links TRBV5-1 with TRBJ2-2; 8 bases are a match to TRBD1. After removal of 0 bases from V and 5 bases from J, the junction contained 9 bases not matched to a gene. CDR1 SGHRS and CDR2 YFSETQ come from the germline V gene. CDR3 length: 17 amino acids. Written as DNA, the CDR3 is TGCGCCAGCAGCTTGGAGCCCGGGACAGGCACAACCGGGGAGCTGTTTTTT. Protein sequence: CASSLEPGTGTTGELFF. Together with reference TRBV5-1 and TRBJ2-2, the CDR3 gives the full variable domain: KAGVTQTPRYLIKTRGQQVTLSCSPISGHRSVSWYQQTPGQGLQFLFEYFSETQRNKGNFPGRFSGRQFSNSRSEMNVSTLELGDSALYLCASSLEPGTGTTGELFFGEGSRLTVL.

The V and J genes are TRBV4-1 and TRBJ1-1, with 7 bases lining up with TRBD1. With 0 bases clipped from V and 10 bases from J, the junction kept 11 bases outside the gene matches. From germline, CDR1 is MGHRA and CDR2 YSYEKL. The CDR3 consists of 15 residues. In DNA, the CDR3 is TGCGCCAGCAGCCAAGATGTCCAGGGGGTAAGGGGAGCTTTCTTT. It specifies CASSQDVQGVRGAFF.

The rearrangement links TRBV6-5 to TRBJ2-3; D ambiguous. V gave up 8 bases and J gave up 0 bases, with 6 bases separating them. The CDR3 runs 12 residues. The germline V gene has CDR1 MNHEY and CDR2 SVGAGI. CDR3 in amino acids: CASHDSTDTQYF. CDR3 DNA sequence: TGTGCCAGCCATGACAGCACAGATACGCAGTATTTT.

CDR3 sequence reads: CASSRHSNEQFF. The DNA for the CDR3 is TGTGCCAGCAGCCGGCACAGTAATGAGCAGTTCTTC. This chain links TRBV11-2 with TRBJ2-1, with no clear D. The CDR3 sequence is 12 residues long. Germline V gene sequence: CDR1 SGHAT, CDR2 FQNNGV. V shed 5 bases and J shed 7 bases, with 9 bases lying between them. The full variable domain, rest sourced from reference TRBV11-2 and TRBJ2-1, is EAGVAQSPRYKIIEKRQSVAFWCNPISGHATLYWYQQILGQGPKLLIQFQNNGVVDDSQLPKDRFSAERLKGVDSTLKIQPAKLEDSAVYLCASSRHSNEQFFGPGTRLTVL.

The chain couples TRBV14 to TRBJ2-7; D is perhaps TRBD2 (6 bases). CDR1 and CDR2 (germline): SGHDN, FVKESK. Trimming cost V 8 bases and J 4 bases, with 9 bases left between them. This CDR3 has 11 amino acids. The CDR3 DNA follows: TGTGCCAGCGGGGAGGTGTACGAGCAGTACTTC. Amino acids: CASGEVYEQYF.

This clonotype was seen repeatedly, ten times or more. The chain is built from TRBV4-2 and TRBJ2-1; the D is unclear. The germline gives CDR1 LGHNA, CDR2 YNFKEQ. The CDR3 has 12 amino acids. V lost 4 bases to trimming and J lost 5 bases, with 6 bases between them. The CDR3 loop reads CASSPADNEQFF. In nucleotides, the CDR3 is TGTGCCAGCAGCCCCGCCGACAATGAGCAGTTCTTC.

There are a few counts of this clonotype. The V gene is TRBV13, the J gene TRBJ2-3, with D unresolved. The V gene lost 10 bases and the J gene lost 5 bases, with 10 bases spanning the gap. Per germline, CDR1 PRHDT and CDR2 FYEKMQ (reference sequence). The CDR3 is 11 amino acids. The CDR3 protein is CATALRDTQYF. CDR3 DNA: TGTGCCACCGCCCTTCGAGATACGCAGTATTTT.

The chain joins TRBV5-6 to TRBJ2-5; no clear D. With 2 bases removed from V and 3 bases from J, the gap between germline ends came to 14 bases. The length of the CDR3 is 15 residues. Germline-derived CDR1 and CDR2 are SGHDT and YYEEEE. The CDR3 is CASSLEVGGKETQYF. CDR3 sequence (DNA): TGTGCCAGCAGCTTAGAGGTCGGCGGAAAAGAGACCCAGTACTTC.

This clonotype was counted only a few times. The chain links TRBV7-6 to TRBJ1-2; a weak D match, TRBD1 (6 bases). The CDR3 has 12 residues. CDR1 and CDR2 from the germline V gene are SGHVS and FNYEAQ. V dropped 5 bases and J dropped 8 bases, with 12 bases sitting between them. The CDR3 nucleotides read TGTGCCAGCAGCAAGACAGGAAGGGGCTACACCTTC. It is translated as CASSKTGRGYTF.

The chain uses TRBV6-5 and TRBJ2-7; D uncertain. The CDR3 consists of 16 residues. CDR1 and CDR2 (germline): MNHEY, SVGAGI. Trimming took off 0 bases at V and 3 bases at J, with 15 bases between the two ends. In DNA, the CDR3 is TGTGCCAGCAGTTACTCGATTCTGGCAGGAATCTACGAGCAGTACTTC. Translation: CASSYSILAGIYEQYF.

The V and J genes are TRBV27 and TRBJ2-5, with D uncertain. The end of the DNA aligns better with TRBJ2-7, so the J call may be wrong. Germline-derived CDR1 and CDR2 are MNHEY and SMNVEV (reference sequence). This CDR3 has 14 residues. For the CDR3, the DNA is TGTGCCAGCAGTTTATCCCAGTTCCCCTACGAGCAGTACTTC. The encoded protein is CASSLSQFPYEQYF.

V gene TRBV12-3 or TRBV12-4 combines with J gene TRBJ2-1; perhaps TRBD1 as D (7 bases). CDR3 length: 15 residues. Between the trimmed V and J ends, which lost 6 bases and 5 bases, there was a span of 17 bases. The CDR3 sequence is CASSLRRGPDNEQFF. Written as DNA, the CDR3 is TGTGCCAGCAGCCTCCGGAGGGGGCCGGACAATGAGCAGTTCTTC.

The chain links TRBV6-5 to TRBJ2-3; no firm D call. Germline lookup yields CDR1 MNHEY and CDR2 SVGAGI. The CDR3 is 12 amino acids. V dropped 10 bases and J dropped 6 bases, with 14 bases sitting between them. The CDR3 reads CATRLGGDTQYF. CDR3 DNA: TGTGCCACTCGTCTGGGTGGGGATACGCAGTATTTT.

The V call is TRBV30, the J call TRBJ2-1; D ambiguous. Germline lookup yields CDR1 GTSNPN and CDR2 SVGIG (reference sequence). V was pared by 0 bases and J by 11 bases, with 11 bases between. This CDR3 has 12 amino acids. The CDR3 region is CAWSVSDPQQFF. The CDR3 coding sequence is TGTGCCTGGAGTGTTTCAGATCCACAGCAGTTCTTC. Looking up the rest from reference TRBV30 and TRBJ2-1 gives the full variable domain: SQTIHQWPATLVQPVGSPLSLECTVEGTSNPNLYWYRQAAGRGLQLLFYSVGIGQISSEVPQNLSASRPQDRQFILSSKKLLLSDSGFYLCAWSVSDPQQFFGPGTRLTVL.

Only a few counts were recorded for this clonotype. The V and J genes are TRBV28 and TRBJ1-5, with a tentative D call TRBD1 (5 bases). The CDR3 has 16 residues. The V gene's germline CDR1 is MDHEN and CDR2 SYDVKM. V was trimmed by 5 bases and J by 5 bases, leaving 19 bases between them. CDR3 amino acids: CASSGGATLGYQPQHF. CDR3 nucleotide sequence: TGTGCCAGCAGTGGAGGGGCGACATTAGGGTATCAGCCCCAGCATTTT.